This entry lists 31 T cell receptor beta chains sequenced from one sample in a study of shared clonotypes between healthy human individuals. This table comes from immunoSEQ multiplex PCR, and its TCRdb copy is limited to in-frame clones, with some not included. The sample carries approximately 120,000 clones, around 68% recorded once. Specimen: memory CD8+ T cells sorted from blood. Subset noted: CD45RO+ cells pooled with CCR7-negative TemRA cells. These receptors came from a woman aged 30 to 39 in good health.

This clone was seen more than once but under ten times. The junction departs from the called germline gene at one end, perhaps through a read error. The chain carries TRBV10-2 and TRBJ2-3; D uncertain. The CDR3 totals 10 residues. Per the germline V gene, CDR1 is WSHSY and CDR2 is SAAADI. The CDR3 DNA is TGCGCCAGCAGAGAGTATACGCAGTATTTT. Amino acid sequence: CASREYTQYF.

The rearrangement joins TRBV11-2 to TRBJ1-1, with D uncertain. The V gene's germline CDR1 is SGHAT and CDR2 FQNNGV. This CDR3 contains 12 residues. V was trimmed by 0 bases and J by 3 bases, leaving 2 bases between them. The DNA of the CDR3 is TGTGCCAGCAGCTTAGACTACACTGAAGCTTTCTTT. Translating gives CASSLDYTEAFF.

This clone was seen ten or more times. The genes are TRBV5-1 and TRBJ2-3; D may be TRBD2 (6 bases). CDR3 size: 15 residues. Germline V gene lookup returns CDR1 SGHRS and CDR2 YFSETQ. V was shortened by 4 bases and J by 2 bases, with 14 bases between the two germline ends. The CDR3 region is CASSPAEGHTDTQYF. CDR3 nucleotides: TGCGCCAGCAGCCCAGCGGAGGGCCACACAGATACGCAGTATTTT.

The chain recombines TRBV20-1 with TRBJ1-1; no firm D call. V lost 5 bases to trimming and J lost 7 bases, with 11 bases between them. Germline assignment: CDR1 DFQATT and CDR2 SNEGSKA (reference sequence). The CDR3 sequence is 11 residues long. The DNA of the CDR3 is TGCAGTGCTTCCATGGGGATTGAAGCTTTCTTT. This sequence encodes CSASMGIEAFF.

The J gene is TRBJ1-1, the V gene TRBV4-1; 10 bases match TRBD1. The ends lost 0 bases at V and 3 bases at J; junction bases unmatched: 10. The CDR3 covers 18 residues. Germline loops: CDR1 MGHRA, CDR2 YSYEKL. CDR3 loop: CASSQDVDRGLVHTEAFF. The CDR3 nucleotides read TGCGCCAGCAGCCAAGATGTAGACAGGGGGCTTGTCCACACTGAAGCTTTCTTT.

This clone was picked up a small number of times. V gene TRBV7-8 combines with J gene TRBJ1-1; D remains unclear. The CDR3 totals 18 residues. V lost 7 bases and J lost 1, with 25 bases in between. Per the germline V gene, CDR1 is SGHVS and CDR2 is FQNEAQ. The CDR3 loop is CASIALTGDWSPNTEAFF. The CDR3 DNA follows: TGTGCCAGCATCGCGCTTACGGGAGACTGGTCGCCGAACACTGAAGCTTTCTTT.

The gene calls are TRBV6-1 and TRBJ2-7; 9 nucleotides line up with TRBD1. After removal of 2 bases from V and 4 bases from J, the junction contained 9 bases not matched to a gene. This CDR3 region has 16 residues. The germline V gene has CDR1 MNHNS and CDR2 SASEGT. CDR3 DNA: TGTGCCAGCAGTGAATTGCCGGGACAGGGAATTTACGAGCAGTACTTC. It is translated as CASSELPGQGIYEQYF.

V gene TRBV29-1 combines with J gene TRBJ1-1; D not resolved. V lost 5 bases, J lost 0 bases, and 10 bases lay in between. The CDR3 is made up of 13 amino acids. Germline V gene data show CDR1 as SQVTM and CDR2 as ANQGSEA. The DNA of the CDR3 is TGCAGCGTTTGTTTCCGCATGAACACTGAAGCTTTCTTT. The encoded protein is CSVCFRMNTEAFF.

The chain links TRBV28 to TRBJ2-5, with 9 bases lining up with TRBD2. This CDR3 has 16 amino acids. CDR1 and CDR2 (germline): MDHEN, SYDVKM. J was trimmed by 5 bases and V by 7 bases; bases with no gene match: 14. The chain's CDR3 is CASNMLAGVGLETQYF. In DNA form, the CDR3 reads TGTGCCAGCAATATGTTAGCGGGAGTAGGACTGGAGACCCAGTACTTC.

V and J are TRBV19 and TRBJ1-5, with unresolved D. This CDR3 is built from 12 residues. Germline V lookup: CDR1 LNHDA, CDR2 SQIVND (reference sequence). V was trimmed by 7 bases and J by 5 bases, leaving 9 bases between them. The CDR3 DNA sequence: TGTGCCAGTAAGGACGGGGATCAGCCCCAGCATTTT. This codes for CASKDGDQPQHF. The variable domain in full, completed from reference TRBV19 and TRBJ1-5, reads DGGITQSPKYLFRKEGQNVTLSCEQNLNHDAMYWYRQDPGQGLRLIYYSQIVNDFQKGDIAEGYSVSREKKESFPLTVTSAQKNPTAFYLCASKDGDQPQHFGDGTRLSIL.

The CDR3 reads CASSLRQGGPYEQYF. The CDR3 DNA reads TGTGCCAGCAGCCTACGGCAGGGGGGGCCCTACGAGCAGTACTTC. J is TRBJ2-7 and V is TRBV14, with D perhaps being TRBD1 or TRBD2 (7 bases each). V gave up 4 bases and J gave up 2 bases, with 15 bases separating them. CDR3 size: 15 residues. Per germline, CDR1 SGHDN and CDR2 FVKESK. Using reference TRBV14 and TRBJ2-7 for the parts outside the CDR3, the full variable domain is EAGVTQFPSHSVIEKGQTVTLRCDPISGHDNLYWYRRVMGKEIKFLLHFVKESKQDESGMPNNRFLAERTGGTYSTLKVQPAELEDSGVYFCASSLRQGGPYEQYFGPGTRLTVT.

Only a few counts were recorded for this clone. V is TRBV19 and J is TRBJ1-4; unclear D gene. Germline V gene lookup returns CDR1 LNHDA and CDR2 SQIVND (reference sequence). CDR3 length: 12 amino acids. Trimming stripped 6 bases from V and 8 bases from J, with 10 bases between. This chain's CDR3 is CASRNGWEKLFF. The CDR3 bases are TGTGCCAGTAGAAACGGCTGGGAAAAACTGTTTTTT.

The chain has TRBV9 and TRBJ2-2; 10 nucleotides line up with TRBD2. The CDR3 is 18 residues long. The V and J ends lost 0 bases and 2 bases, in that order; junction bases with no gene match: 7. Germline CDR1 reads SGDLS; CDR2 reads YYNGEE. CDR3 DNA sequence: TGTGCCAGCAGCGTAGAAGGCCTAGCGGGAGCAAACACCGGGGAGCTGTTTTTT. This translates into CASSVEGLAGANTGELFF.

V usage is TRBV25-1 and J usage is TRBJ1-2; TRBD1 agrees at 9 bases. Germline lookup yields CDR1 MGHDK and CDR2 SYGVNS. CDR3 length equals 16 residues. V dropped 3 bases and J dropped 7; count of bases not matched to a gene: 12. The DNA for the CDR3 is TGTGCCAGCAGTGATCTCCGGGACAGGGCCGCGAGTGGCTACACCTTC. Translating gives CASSDLRDRAASGYTF.

This rearrangement joins TRBV7-9 to TRBJ2-4; 8 nucleotides agree with TRBD1. V dropped 4 bases and J dropped 6; count of bases not matched to a gene: 5. Germline values: CDR1 SEHNR, CDR2 FQNEAQ (reference sequence). This CDR3 has 14 residues. This CDR3 is CASSSGQGLNIQYF. CDR3 DNA: TGTGCCAGCAGCTCCGGACAGGGATTAAACATTCAGTACTTC.

The rearrangement joins TRBV5-1 to TRBJ2-7; D gene uncertain. Per germline, CDR1 SGHRS and CDR2 YFSETQ. The CDR3 spans 17 residues. Trimming removed 3 bases from V and 0 bases from J, with 19 bases in between. The CDR3 reads CASSYSPRGPSSYEQYF. CDR3 bases: TGCGCCAGCAGCTATAGTCCCCGTGGGCCAAGCTCCTACGAGCAGTACTTC.

This clone was seen ten or more times. The CDR3 DNA is TGTGCCAGCAAGGCGGAAATAGCCAAAAACATTCAGTACTTC. It specifies CASKAEIAKNIQYF. The V call is TRBV2, the J call TRBJ2-4, with no clear D. With 7 bases removed from V and 0 bases from J, the gap between germline ends came to 10 bases. This CDR3 has 14 residues. Germline V gives CDR1 SNHLY, CDR2 FYNNEI.

V usage is TRBV19 and J usage is TRBJ1-3; D is unclear. There are 16 residues in the CDR3. V dropped 5 bases and J dropped 0 bases, with 14 bases sitting between them. CDR1 is LNHDA and CDR2 is SQIVND in the germline V gene (reference sequence). CDR3 sequence (DNA): TGTGCCAGTAGTCATGGATATTTATACTCTGGAAACACCATATATTTT. Amino acid sequence: CASSHGYLYSGNTIYF.

This chain uses TRBV6-1 with TRBJ2-7; either TRBD1 or TRBD2 may supply D (6 bases each). With 11 bases removed from V and 3 bases from J, the gap between germline ends came to 17 bases. The CDR3 sequence is 13 residues long. The germline CDR1 and CDR2 sequences are MNHNS and SASEGT. CDR3 sequence: CASQGRIYYEQYF. The CDR3 DNA reads as TGTGCCTCGCAGGGGAGGATATACTACGAGCAGTACTTC.

The count of this clone is one. The V and J genes are TRBV28 and TRBJ1-3; 7 positions agree with TRBD1. Germline-derived CDR1 and CDR2 are MDHEN and SYDVKM. Trimming removed 2 bases from V and 3 bases from J; junction bases left unmatched: 7. The CDR3 length is 16 residues. CDR3 nucleotides: TGTGCCAGCAGTTTACATGAGGGGGCGTATGGAAACACCATATATTTT. This codes for CASSLHEGAYGNTIYF.

The chain has TRBV4-2 and TRBJ2-7; 7 bases fit TRBD2. V was pared by 1 base and J by 3 bases, with 6 bases of the junction left unmatched. Germline V gene sequence: CDR1 LGHNA, CDR2 YNFKEQ. The CDR3 loop spans 15 amino acids. The CDR3 DNA reads TGTGCCAGCAGCCAAGTTCTTAGCGGGCGCTACGAGCAGTACTTC. This translates into CASSQVLSGRYEQYF.

This clone appeared many times. This specimen includes other DNA sequences encoding the same CDR3. J is TRBJ2-1 and V is TRBV7-9, with D tentatively TRBD1 or TRBD2 (5 bases each). V was clipped by 5 bases and J by 2 bases, with 16 bases between them. The CDR3 sequence is 16 residues long. The germline CDR1 and CDR2 sequences are SEHNR and FQNEAQ (reference sequence). As DNA, the CDR3 is TGTGCCAGCAGCCCTAGGGGTGGGAGCGCCTACAATGAGCAGTTCTTC. It is translated as CASSPRGGSAYNEQFF.

The rearrangement uses TRBV5-1 and TRBJ2-1; 12 positions agree with TRBD2. The germline V gene has CDR1 SGHRS and CDR2 YFSETQ. The junction had 13 bases not matched to a gene; V was cut back by 5 bases and J by 7 bases. The CDR3 spans 17 residues. The CDR3 here is CASSFPTLAGGGNEQFF. The CDR3 DNA sequence: TGCGCCAGCAGTTTCCCTACACTAGCGGGAGGCGGTAATGAGCAGTTCTTC.

The rearrangement joins TRBV6-5 to TRBJ1-5, with a tentative D call TRBD1 (6 bases). The CDR3 has 15 amino acids. Between the trimmed V and J ends, which lost 7 bases and 3 bases, there was a span of 16 bases. Germline loops: CDR1 MNHEY, CDR2 SVGAGI. CDR3 residues: CASIYPGTLNQPQHF. The CDR3 DNA is TGTGCCAGCATCTACCCCGGGACACTCAATCAGCCCCAGCATTTT.

In DNA form, the CDR3 reads TGTGCCAGCAGCTTGGGAGGGCTCAATCAGCCCCAGCATTTT. Translated: CASSLGGLNQPQHF. V gene TRBV5-6 combines with J gene TRBJ1-5; D remains ambiguous. There are 14 residues in the CDR3. Trimming left V 0 bases short and J 3 bases short, with 7 bases between. CDR1 is SGHDT and CDR2 is YYEEEE in the germline V gene.

The V and J genes are TRBV4-2 and TRBJ2-6; D not certain. Deletions cut 3 bases from V and 1 base from J, with 10 bases between. The CDR3 consists of 16 residues. Germline CDR1 and CDR2: LGHNA and YNFKEQ. The CDR3 region is CASSQHSGSGANVLTF. The CDR3 region has the DNA TGTGCCAGCAGCCAGCACAGTGGATCTGGGGCCAACGTCCTGACTTTC.

This clone showed up just a few times. This chain joins TRBV5-1 and TRBJ1-3; D call uncertain. The V gene's germline CDR1 is SGHRS and CDR2 YFSETQ. The CDR3 is 12 amino acids. Trimming pared 9 bases from V and 8 bases from J, leaving 15 bases between. Written as DNA, the CDR3 is TGCGCCAACAAGAGGGTGGTTTACACCATATATTTT. Translation: CANKRVVYTIYF.

This chain connects TRBV5-4 to TRBJ2-6; no clear D gene. This CDR3 is built from 14 residues. The germline gives CDR1 SGHNT, CDR2 YYREEE (reference sequence). The V and J ends lost 2 bases and 0 bases respectively, with 3 bases between them. In DNA, the CDR3 is TGTGCCAGCAGCTTAGGCTCTGGGGCCAACGTCCTGACTTTC. Protein sequence: CASSLGSGANVLTF.

This clone is classed as medium-sized. This rearrangement joins TRBV2 to TRBJ2-7, with TRBD1 matching over 9 bases. Germline CDR1 SNHLY, CDR2 FYNNEI. The V gene end was trimmed by 6 bases and the J gene end by 0 bases; junction bases not matched to a gene: 9. The length of the CDR3 is 16 residues. The CDR3 bases are TGTGCCAGCAGCCCTCCCGGACAGGGGAGCTCCTACGAGCAGTACTTC. Amino acid sequence: CASSPPGQGSSYEQYF.

This clone showed up many times. The chain has TRBV5-6 and TRBJ2-5; perhaps TRBD1 as D (6 bases). The end of the DNA aligns better with TRBJ2-7, so the J call may be wrong. The CDR3 sequence is 15 residues long. Looked up from germline, CDR1 is SGHDT and CDR2 is YYEEEE. The CDR3 DNA follows: TGTGCCAGCAGCTGGGCCTACAGGGAATCAGACGAGCAGTACTTC. Residues: CASSWAYRESDEQYF.

This clone came up many times. Other DNA sequences in the same sample also yield this CDR3. This sequence joins TRBV6-5 and TRBJ1-2; TRBD1 matches 7 bases. Germline CDR1 reads MNHEY; CDR2 reads SVGAGI. Trimming took 6 bases from V and 1 from J; bases not matched to a gene: 2. The CDR3 length is 13 residues. The CDR3 spells CASSRDSNYGYTF. The CDR3 coding sequence is TGTGCCAGCAGCCGGGACAGTAACTATGGCTACACCTTC.